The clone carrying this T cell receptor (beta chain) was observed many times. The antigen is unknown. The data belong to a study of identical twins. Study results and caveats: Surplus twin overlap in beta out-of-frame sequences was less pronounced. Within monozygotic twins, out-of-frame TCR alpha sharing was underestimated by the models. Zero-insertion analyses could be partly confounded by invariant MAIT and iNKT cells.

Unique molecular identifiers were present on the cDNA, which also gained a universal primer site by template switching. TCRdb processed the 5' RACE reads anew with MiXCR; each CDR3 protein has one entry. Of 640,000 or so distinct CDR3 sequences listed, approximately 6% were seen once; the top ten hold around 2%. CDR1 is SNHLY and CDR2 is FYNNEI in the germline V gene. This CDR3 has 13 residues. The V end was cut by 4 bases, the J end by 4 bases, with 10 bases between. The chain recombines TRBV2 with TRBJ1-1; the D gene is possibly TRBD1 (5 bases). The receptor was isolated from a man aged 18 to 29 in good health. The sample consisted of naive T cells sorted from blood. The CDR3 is CASSALGATEAFF. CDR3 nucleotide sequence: TGTGCCAGCAGTGCCCTAGGGGCCACTGAAGCTTTCTTT.